Below are 14 T cell receptor beta chains sequenced from a single sample in a study of OX40 agonist ivuxolimab in advanced cancers. Some clones are missing from TCRdb's copy, which holds only in-frame ones; the method was immunoSEQ multiplex PCR. The sample contains about 55,000 clones, under 85% of which appear only once. The specimen comprised CD4+ or CD8+ T cells sorted from blood, sampled in a trial of the OX40 agonist ivuxolimab. Every receptor here comes from an adult with an advanced solid tumor such as melanoma, head and neck, liver or kidney cancer.

A note on this clone: The same CDR3 can be traced to other DNA sequences in this sample. V is TRBV27 and J is TRBJ1-1, with D possibly TRBD1 on 5 matching bases. Trimming took off 5 bases at V and 4 bases at J, with 11 bases between the two ends. CDR3 size: 13 residues. CDR1 and CDR2 from the germline V gene are MNHEY and SMNVEV (reference sequence). This CDR3 reads CASSIPGTTEAFF. CDR3 bases: TGTGCCAGCAGTATCCCAGGGACCACTGAAGCTTTCTTT.

The chain combines TRBV5-1 with TRBJ1-2, with D unresolved. CDR1 is SGHRS and CDR2 is YFSETQ in the germline V gene. This CDR3 contains 13 residues. V was trimmed by 0 bases and J by 5 bases, leaving 8 bases between them. The CDR3 DNA reads as TGCGCCAGCAGCTTGGGGGCAGCTTATGGCTACACCTTC. It codes for CASSLGAAYGYTF.

The genes are TRBV2 and TRBJ1-1; TRBD1 agrees at 7 bases. CDR3 length: 14 amino acids. Germline trimming cut 7 bases from V and 5 bases from J; bases unmatched to any gene: 10. Germline assignment: CDR1 SNHLY and CDR2 FYNNEI. CDR3 protein: CASTRQGGQTEAFF. CDR3 DNA: TGTGCCAGCACTCGACAGGGAGGACAGACTGAAGCTTTCTTT.

This clone has more than one count but fewer than ten. This sequence joins TRBV2 and TRBJ1-2; 9 bases align to TRBD1. J was trimmed by 14 bases and V by 3 bases; bases with no gene match: 19. Germline CDR1 reads SNHLY; CDR2 reads FYNNEI. There are 16 residues in the CDR3. CDR3 nucleotides: TGTGCCAGCAGTGATAGGGGGACAGGGACCGCCTCGGGGTATACCTTC. This sequence encodes CASSDRGTGTASGYTF.

This clone was recorded once. J is TRBJ1-5 and V is TRBV15; tentative D call: TRBD1 (6 bases). V was pared by 0 bases and J by 7 bases, with 13 bases between. The CDR3 is made up of 15 amino acids. CDR1 is LNHNV, CDR2 YYDKDF, per germline (reference sequence). The CDR3, as DNA: TGTGCCACCAGCAGAGAGAGAACAGGGAACCAGCCCCAGCATTTT. Residues: CATSRERTGNQPQHF.

The gene calls are TRBV6-5 and TRBJ2-7; 14 bases line up with TRBD2. CDR3 size: 15 residues. The V segment lost 6 bases and the J segment 4 bases; nucleotides outside the gene matches: 5. Germline V CDR1 and CDR2: MNHEY, SVGAGI. CDR3 amino acids: CASRGTSGSDYEQYF. The DNA of the CDR3 is TGTGCCAGCAGGGGGACTAGCGGGAGTGATTACGAGCAGTACTTC.

The gene calls are TRBV5-1 and TRBJ1-3, with unresolved D. Trimming removed 0 bases from V and 2 bases from J, with 6 bases in between. This CDR3 is built from 14 residues. Germline loops: CDR1 SGHRS, CDR2 YFSETQ. The CDR3 region has the DNA TGCGCCAGCAGCTTGGGGTCCACTGGAAACACCATATATTTT. Residues: CASSLGSTGNTIYF.

The chain carries TRBV6-1 and TRBJ1-2; D remains unclear. Germline V lookup: CDR1 MNHNS, CDR2 SASEGT. This CDR3 is 15 amino acids long. The V end was cut by 5 bases, the J end by 5 bases, with 18 bases between. The CDR3 here is CASSPSGPGPYGYTF. CDR3 DNA: TGTGCCAGCAGTCCTTCAGGCCCCGGGCCTTATGGCTACACCTTC.

The V gene is TRBV6-1, the J gene TRBJ1-6; TRBD1 matches 10 bases. The CDR3 totals 15 residues. Germline trimming cut 4 bases from V and 9 bases from J; bases unmatched to any gene: 6. The germline V gene encodes CDR1 MNHNS and CDR2 SASEGT. The CDR3 loop reads CASSVRQGAGSPLHF. CDR3 nucleotides: TGTGCCAGCAGTGTGCGACAGGGGGCGGGTTCACCCCTCCACTTT.

V and J are TRBV19 and TRBJ1-4; D unclear. CDR1 and CDR2 from the germline V gene are LNHDA and SQIVND (reference sequence). Trimming stripped 4 bases from V and 5 bases from J, with 2 bases between. The CDR3 spans 11 residues. The CDR3 loop reads CASSKNEKLFF. The CDR3 region has the DNA TGTGCCAGTAGTAAGAATGAAAAACTGTTTTTT.

CDR3 region: CASSFTRGETQYF. In DNA form, the CDR3 reads TGTGCCAGCAGCTTCACGAGGGGGGAGACCCAGTACTTC. The rearrangement joins TRBV7-2 to TRBJ2-5, with a possible D match to TRBD1 (6 bases). Germline loops: CDR1 SGHTA, CDR2 FQGNSA. V lost 3 bases and J 5 bases, leaving 10 bases between the germline ends. The CDR3 covers 13 residues.

The chain has TRBV9 and TRBJ2-1, with TRBD2 matching over 9 bases. This CDR3 region has 17 residues. CDR1 is SGDLS, CDR2 YYNGEE, per germline. V gave up 4 bases and J gave up 2 bases; unmatched junction bases: 10. CDR3 sequence: CASSFLRAGGTYNEQFF. CDR3 nucleotide sequence: TGTGCCAGCAGCTTCCTTCGAGCGGGAGGCACCTACAATGAGCAGTTCTTC.

The chain employs TRBV2 and TRBJ2-7, with 9 bases aligning to TRBD2. V was clipped by 4 bases and J by 9 bases; unmatched bases: 7. This CDR3 has 13 amino acids. CDR1 and CDR2 (germline): SNHLY, FYNNEI. The CDR3 sequence: CASSAVREGWQYF. CDR3 DNA sequence: TGTGCCAGCAGTGCGGTGCGGGAGGGATGGCAGTACTTC.

The rearrangement joins TRBV5-1 to TRBJ1-2; 8 nucleotides agree with TRBD1. The CDR3 runs 17 residues. Germline CDR1 is SGHRS and CDR2 is YFSETQ. V gave up 4 bases and J gave up 4 bases; unmatched junction bases: 15. CDR3 DNA sequence: TGCGCCAGCAGCCTGTCGACAGGGGACAGGAGGATCTATGGCTACACCTTC. Protein product: CASSLSTGDRRIYGYTF.